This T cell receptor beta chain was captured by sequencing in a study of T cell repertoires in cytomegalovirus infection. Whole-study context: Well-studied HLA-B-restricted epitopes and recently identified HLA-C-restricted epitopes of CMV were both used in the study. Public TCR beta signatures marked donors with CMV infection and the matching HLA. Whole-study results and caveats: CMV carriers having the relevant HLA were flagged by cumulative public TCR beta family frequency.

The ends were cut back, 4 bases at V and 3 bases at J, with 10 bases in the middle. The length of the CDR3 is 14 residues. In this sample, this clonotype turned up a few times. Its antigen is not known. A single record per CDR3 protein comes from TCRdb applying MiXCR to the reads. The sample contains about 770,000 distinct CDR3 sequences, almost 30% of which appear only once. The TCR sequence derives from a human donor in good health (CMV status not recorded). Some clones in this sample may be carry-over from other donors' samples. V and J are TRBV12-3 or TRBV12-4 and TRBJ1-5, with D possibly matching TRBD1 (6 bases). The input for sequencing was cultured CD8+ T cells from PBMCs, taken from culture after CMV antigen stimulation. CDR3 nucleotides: TGTGCCAGCAGTTCATCAGGGGTCAATCAGCCCCAGCATTTT. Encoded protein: CASSSSGVNQPQHF.